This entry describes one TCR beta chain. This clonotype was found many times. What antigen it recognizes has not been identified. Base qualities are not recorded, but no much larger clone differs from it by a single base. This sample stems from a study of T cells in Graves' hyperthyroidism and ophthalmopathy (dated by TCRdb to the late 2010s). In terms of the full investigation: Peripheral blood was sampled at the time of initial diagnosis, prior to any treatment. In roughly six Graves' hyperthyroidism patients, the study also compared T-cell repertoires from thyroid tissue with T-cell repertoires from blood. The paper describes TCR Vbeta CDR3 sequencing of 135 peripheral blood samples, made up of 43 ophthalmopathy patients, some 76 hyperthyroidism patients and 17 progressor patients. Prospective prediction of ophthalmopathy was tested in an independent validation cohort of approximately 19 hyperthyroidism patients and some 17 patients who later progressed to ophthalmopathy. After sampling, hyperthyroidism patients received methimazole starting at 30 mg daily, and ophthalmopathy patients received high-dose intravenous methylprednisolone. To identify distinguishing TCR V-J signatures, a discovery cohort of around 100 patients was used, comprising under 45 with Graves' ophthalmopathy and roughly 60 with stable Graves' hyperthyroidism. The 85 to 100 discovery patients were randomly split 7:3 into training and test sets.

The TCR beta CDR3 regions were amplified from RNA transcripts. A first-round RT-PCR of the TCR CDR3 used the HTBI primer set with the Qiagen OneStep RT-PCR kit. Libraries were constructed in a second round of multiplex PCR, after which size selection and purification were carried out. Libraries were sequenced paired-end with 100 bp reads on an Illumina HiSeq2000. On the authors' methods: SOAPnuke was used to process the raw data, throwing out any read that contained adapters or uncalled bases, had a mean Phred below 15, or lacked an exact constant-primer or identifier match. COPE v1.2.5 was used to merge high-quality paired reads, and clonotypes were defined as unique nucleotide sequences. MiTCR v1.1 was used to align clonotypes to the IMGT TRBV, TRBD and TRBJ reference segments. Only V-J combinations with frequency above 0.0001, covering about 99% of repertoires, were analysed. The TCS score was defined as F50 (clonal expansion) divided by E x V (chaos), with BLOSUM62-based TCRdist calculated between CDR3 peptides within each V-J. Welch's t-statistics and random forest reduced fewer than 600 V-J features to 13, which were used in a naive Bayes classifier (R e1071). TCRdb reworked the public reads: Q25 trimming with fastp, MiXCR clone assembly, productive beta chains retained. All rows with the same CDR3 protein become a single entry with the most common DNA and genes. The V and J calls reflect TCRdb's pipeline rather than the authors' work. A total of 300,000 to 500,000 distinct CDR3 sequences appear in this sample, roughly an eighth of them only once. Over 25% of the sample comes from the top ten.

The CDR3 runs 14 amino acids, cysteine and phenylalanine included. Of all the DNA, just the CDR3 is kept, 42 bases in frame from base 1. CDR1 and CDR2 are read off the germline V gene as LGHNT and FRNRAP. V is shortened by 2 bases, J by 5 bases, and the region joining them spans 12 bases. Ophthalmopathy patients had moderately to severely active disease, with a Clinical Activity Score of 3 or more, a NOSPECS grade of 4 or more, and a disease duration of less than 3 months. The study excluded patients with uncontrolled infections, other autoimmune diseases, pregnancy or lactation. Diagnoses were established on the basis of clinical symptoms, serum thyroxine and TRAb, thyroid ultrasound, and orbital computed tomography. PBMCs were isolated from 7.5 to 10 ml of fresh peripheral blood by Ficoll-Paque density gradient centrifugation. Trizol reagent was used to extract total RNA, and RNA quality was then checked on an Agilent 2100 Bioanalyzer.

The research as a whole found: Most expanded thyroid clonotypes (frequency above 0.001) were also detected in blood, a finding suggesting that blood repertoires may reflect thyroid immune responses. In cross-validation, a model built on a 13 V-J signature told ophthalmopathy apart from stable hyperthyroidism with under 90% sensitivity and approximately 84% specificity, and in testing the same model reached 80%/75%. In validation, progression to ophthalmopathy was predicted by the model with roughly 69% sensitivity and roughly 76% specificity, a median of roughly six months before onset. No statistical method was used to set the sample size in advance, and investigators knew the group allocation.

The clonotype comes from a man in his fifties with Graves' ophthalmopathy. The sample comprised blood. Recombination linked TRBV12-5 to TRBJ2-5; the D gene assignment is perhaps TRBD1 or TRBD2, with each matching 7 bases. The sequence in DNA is TGTGCTAGTGGTTTGTCAGGGGGGGATGAGACCCAGTACTTC. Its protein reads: CASGLSGGDETQYF.